This entry is about one T cell receptor (beta chain). TCRdb's copy holds only in-frame clones and misses some; the assay was immunoSEQ multiplex PCR. Here the sample spans tens of thousands of clones, 92% being singletons. These data originate in a study of T cell changes during pregnancy in multiple sclerosis. Germline values: CDR1 KGHSH, CDR2 LQKENI. The CDR3 runs to 13 residues. V lost 6 bases to trimming and J lost 2 bases, with 10 bases between them. The chain combines TRBV18 with TRBJ1-1; D is uncertain. The receptor comes from a female donor in good health, enrolled as a control in a pregnancy study. The source was CD4+ T cells from peripheral blood mononuclear cells, collected in the second trimester of pregnancy. The CDR3 loop is CASSQEFNTEAFF. The CDR3 nucleotides read TGTGCCAGCTCGCAGGAATTTAACACTGAAGCTTTCTTT.